The rows below give T cell receptor beta chains drawn from one sample of a study of shared clonotypes between healthy human individuals. The method was immunoSEQ multiplex PCR; TCRdb's version includes in-frame clones alone and lacks a portion of them. Of approximately 2.1 million clones detected, approximately 95% appear once; the ten largest clones hold 0.35% to 0.5%. The sample was naive CD4+ T cells from PBMCs. Receptor source: a young man in good health. Some clones in this sample may be carry-over from other donors' samples. Each CDR3 is given with its conserved first and last residue. D genes are given only for firm matches. Only part of the rows carry a size: once, few, many, or a class if the clone is expanded.

clone_size	v_call	j_call	d_call	cdr3_nt	cdr3_aa
.	TRBV5-8	TRBJ1-2	TRBD1	TGTGCCAGCAGCTTGATCTCGACAGGGTTGAGCTATGGCTACACCTTC	CASSLISTGLSYGYTF
.	TRBV18	TRBJ1-1	.	TGTGCCAGCTCACCAGGGGGTGGGGACACTGAAGCTTTCTTT	CASSPGGGDTEAFF
.	TRBV2	TRBJ2-1	TRBD2	TGTGCCAGCAGTATGGGACTAGCGAGGTACAATGAGCAGTTCTTC	CASSMGLARYNEQFF
.	TRBV7-9	TRBJ2-5	.	TGTGCCAGCAGCTTTGTCCGGGACGGGGAAGAGACCCAGTACTTC	CASSFVRDGEETQYF
.	TRBV30	TRBJ2-3	.	TGTGCCTGGACCCCAGGGGGCACAGATACGCAGTATTTT	CAWTPGGTDTQYF
.	TRBV19	TRBJ2-1	TRBD2	TGTGCCAGCTGGGGGGGGAACGAGCAGTTCTTC	CASWGGNEQFF
.	TRBV29-1	TRBJ2-7	.	TGCAGCGTCGCTAGGGGGTGGGACGCCGGCTCCTACGAGCAGTACTTC	CSVARGWDAGSYEQYF
.	TRBV7-9	TRBJ1-2	.	TGTGCCAGCAGCTTCTCAGCAAACTATGGCTACACCTTC	CASSFSANYGYTF
.	TRBV10-3	TRBJ2-1	TRBD2	TGTGCCATCATGGCTAGCGGGAGTACCTACAATGAGCAGTTCTTC	CAIMASGSTYNEQFF
once	TRBV5-1	TRBJ1-4	.	TGCGCCAGCAGCAAGTCAACTAATGAAAAACTGTTTTTT	CASSKSTNEKLFF
.	TRBV21-1	TRBJ2-7	.	TGTGCCAGCAACGCCATTGCAGATCACTCCTACGAGCAGTACTTC	CASNAIADHSYEQYF
.	TRBV9	TRBJ2-2	TRBD2	TGTGCCAGCAGCGCCGCGGGCAGCGGGAGAGTCCCCGGGGAGCTGTTTTTT	CASSAAGSGRVPGELFF
.	TRBV5-5	TRBJ2-3	TRBD1	TGTGCCAGCAGCTTGGCCAGGACAGGAGATACGCAGTATTTT	CASSLARTGDTQYF
once	TRBV6-1	TRBJ2-7	TRBD2	TGTGCCAGCAGAGGACTAGCGGGCCCGTACGAGCAGTACTTC	CASRGLAGPYEQYF
.	TRBV5-1	TRBJ2-1	.	TGCGCCAGCAGCAATTACAATGAGCAGTTCTTC	CASSNYNEQFF
.	TRBV28	TRBJ2-7	TRBD2	TGTGCCAGCAGTCCCTATCGGACTAGCGGGTACGAGCAGTACTTC	CASSPYRTSGYEQYF
.	TRBV5-1	TRBJ2-7	TRBD2	TGCGCCAGCAGCTTCGGAGGCGGGAGGGCCCTTCGGAACGAGCAGTACTTC	CASSFGGGRALRNEQYF
.	TRBV27	TRBJ1-5	TRBD1	TGTGCCAGCAGTTTACAGGGGGCCTCTTCGCCCCAGCATTTT	CASSLQGASSPQHF
.	TRBV5-5	TRBJ2-5	.	TGTGCCAGCAGCCCCAGGACAGTCCAAGAGACCCAGTACTTC	CASSPRTVQETQYF
.	TRBV4-1	TRBJ2-5	.	TGCGCCAGCAGCCAAGGGACGGGAACCCACCAAGAGACCCAGTACTTC	CASSQGTGTHQETQYF
.	TRBV7-2	TRBJ2-1	TRBD2	TGTGCCAGCAGCTTATCTAGCGGGAGTTGGGATGAGCAGTTCTTC	CASSLSSGSWDEQFF
.	TRBV7-2	TRBJ2-6	.	TGTGCCAGCAGCTTAGAGGGCGTAGTCCTGACTTTC	CASSLEGVVLTF
.	TRBV5-1	TRBJ1-2	.	TGCGCCAGCAGCTTGATTACCTCCCTTCCTAACTATGGCTACACCTTC	CASSLITSLPNYGYTF
.	TRBV18	TRBJ2-2	.	TGTGCCAGCTCACCACGGTCAGATAACACCGGGGAGCTGTTTTTT	CASSPRSDNTGELFF
.	TRBV9	TRBJ2-7	.	TGTGCCAGCAGCCCGACGGGGGACTTTTTCGACGAGCAGTACTTC	CASSPTGDFFDEQYF
.	TRBV7-2	TRBJ1-2	.	TGTGCCAGCAGCTTAAACAGAAACTATGGCTACACCTTC	CASSLNRNYGYTF
.	TRBV7-2	TRBJ1-3	.	TGTGCCAGCAGCCCCATAGACCTGAGTGGAAACACCATATATTTT	CASSPIDLSGNTIYF
.	TRBV27	TRBJ2-1	TRBD2	TGTGCCAGCAGTTTAATGAGACTAGCGGACGCTAACAATGAGCAGTTCTTC	CASSLMRLADANNEQFF
.	TRBV28	TRBJ1-2	TRBD1	TGTGCCAGCAGTTTAAGGGGACAGATCTATGGCTACACCTTC	CASSLRGQIYGYTF
.	TRBV6-1	TRBJ1-3	TRBD1	TGTGCCAGCAACCCCGACAGGGGGCCTGGAAACACCATATATTTT	CASNPDRGPGNTIYF
few	TRBV4-1	TRBJ1-5	.	TGCGCCAGCAGCCAACAGGGTCGTCAGCCCCAGCATTTT	CASSQQGRQPQHF
once	TRBV6-1	TRBJ2-1	TRBD1	TGTGCCAGCAGTGAAGCCAGAGACAGGGCCCCTTACAATGAGCAGTTCTTC	CASSEARDRAPYNEQFF
.	TRBV28	TRBJ2-3	TRBD1	TGTGCCAGCAGGACCGGGACAGGGGGCAAAGATACGCAGTATTTT	CASRTGTGGKDTQYF
once	TRBV14	TRBJ1-2	.	TGTGCCAGCAGCCAAGAGAATCAAAGCGAGGGCTACACCTTC	CASSQENQSEGYTF
.	TRBV18	TRBJ1-3	.	TGTGCCAGCTCACTTCAACAGGGACCTGGAAACACCATATATTTT	CASSLQQGPGNTIYF
.	TRBV6-5	TRBJ1-5	.	TGTGCCAGCAGACGGGATAGTAGAGTTCAGCCCCAGCATTTT	CASRRDSRVQPQHF
.	TRBV19	TRBJ2-3	TRBD2	TGTGCCAGCCGGACTAGCGGGACGGGGAGTGGCACAGATACGCAGTATTTT	CASRTSGTGSGTDTQYF
.	TRBV4-2	TRBJ1-4	.	TGTGCCAGCAGCCAAGGACAGCTCCAGAAACTGTTTTTT	CASSQGQLQKLFF
.	TRBV5-4	TRBJ2-3	TRBD2	TGTGCCAGCAGTCGCGGACTAGCGGGAGCTGGGGGGACAGATACGCAGTATTTT	CASSRGLAGAGGTDTQYF
.	TRBV28	TRBJ1-2	.	TGTGCCAGCACCGAAGGCCAATTTGACTACACCTTC	CASTEGQFDYTF
.	TRBV5-1	TRBJ2-3	.	TGCGCCAGCAGCTTAGGACCGGCCCGGTTTACAGATACGCAGTATTTT	CASSLGPARFTDTQYF
.	TRBV5-1	TRBJ1-3	TRBD1	TGCGCCAGCAGCTTGTGGACAGGGGTTGGAAACACCATATATTTT	CASSLWTGVGNTIYF
.	TRBV18	TRBJ2-7	TRBD2	TGTGCCAGCTCACCGACTAGCGGGAGGACCAGCGAGCAGTACTTC	CASSPTSGRTSEQYF
.	TRBV5-1	TRBJ2-7	TRBD2	TGCGCCAGCAGGGGTGATATAGCGGGGCCCTCCTACGAGCAGTACTTC	CASRGDIAGPSYEQYF
.	TRBV19	TRBJ2-6	.	TGTGCCAGTAGTATGGGGAACCCCTACTCTGGGGCCAACGTCCTGACTTTC	CASSMGNPYSGANVLTF
.	TRBV5-1	TRBJ1-5	.	TGCGCCAGCAGCCCCTTGGGGGGGGAGCAGCCCCAGCATTTT	CASSPLGGEQPQHF
.	TRBV5-1	TRBJ2-6	.	TGCGCCAGCAGTTTAGAACAGGGATCTGGGGCCAACGTCCTGACTTTC	CASSLEQGSGANVLTF
.	TRBV28	TRBJ2-7	.	TGTGCCAGCAGCCGTCGCTACGAGCAGTACTTC	CASSRRYEQYF
.	TRBV5-1	TRBJ2-2	TRBD2	TGCGCCAGCCGACTAGCGTCTACCGGGGAGCTGTTTTTT	CASRLASTGELFF
.	TRBV19	TRBJ1-4	TRBD1	TGTGCCAGTAATCAACCCAGACAGGGGCTCGAAAAACTGTTTTTT	CASNQPRQGLEKLFF
.	TRBV7-2	TRBJ2-7	.	TGTGCCAGCAGCCCAGCGGCGGTCTCCTACGAGCAGTACTTC	CASSPAAVSYEQYF
.	TRBV6-1	TRBJ1-2	.	TGTGCCAGCAGTGAATTGGGCAACTATGGCTACACCTTC	CASSELGNYGYTF
.	TRBV2	TRBJ1-2	.	TGTGCCAGCGGCGGGGAAGGGATTTACTATGGCTACACCTTC	CASGGEGIYYGYTF
.	TRBV5-4	TRBJ2-5	.	TGTGCCAGCAGCTTGGACCCTCAAGAGACCCAGTACTTC	CASSLDPQETQYF
.	TRBV5-4	TRBJ2-5	.	TGTGCCAGCAGCTTCCTTTTAAACCAGAACCAAGAGACCCAGTACTTC	CASSFLLNQNQETQYF
.	TRBV2	TRBJ1-2	.	TGTGCCAGCAGTTACGTTGGGGCAGGATATGGCTACACCTTC	CASSYVGAGYGYTF
.	TRBV28	TRBJ1-1	.	TGTGCCTCGCTAAAGGGGAGCTTGAACACTGAAGCTTTCTTT	CASLKGSLNTEAFF
.	TRBV10-3	TRBJ1-3	TRBD1	TGTGCCATCAGTGAGACAGGGGCGACTGGAAACACCATATATTTT	CAISETGATGNTIYF
.	TRBV30	TRBJ1-3	TRBD1	TGTGCCTGGAGTAAGGACAGGGGAAACACCATATATTTT	CAWSKDRGNTIYF